This is a list of T cell receptor beta chains from one sample in a study of blood T cell repertoires in COVID-19. Some clones are missing from TCRdb's copy, which holds only in-frame ones; the method was immunoSEQ multiplex PCR. In the table there are around 300,000 clones, around 85% of which are singletons. The sample was PBMCs or T cells enriched from blood (not recorded which). The source of these receptors is a woman aged 40 to 50 who had recovered from COVID-19. Both conserved end residues are part of each CDR3. D genes are given only for firm matches. Clone size is stated in some rows and not others, as once, few, many or a class when expanded.

J: TRBJ1-6
D: TRBD1
size: -
V: TRBV5-1
DNA: TGCGCCAGCAGCTACTCGACAGGGGGCAGTAATTCACCCCTCCACTTT
CDR3: CASSYSTGGSNSPLHF

J: TRBJ2-1
D: TRBD2
size: -
V: TRBV18
DNA: TGTGCCAGCTCACTCGGGAGGGAAGTCTACAATGAGCAGTTCTTC
CDR3: CASSLGREVYNEQFF

J: TRBJ2-2
D: -
size: -
V: TRBV30
DNA: TGTGCCTGGAGTGGTGGTGTGAGCGGGGAGCTGTTTTTT
CDR3: CAWSGGVSGELFF

J: TRBJ1-1
D: -
size: -
V: TRBV25-1
DNA: TGTGCCAGCACCCCCAGCGTGATAGATGCTGAAGCTTTCTTT
CDR3: CASTPSVIDAEAFF

J: TRBJ1-5
D: -
size: -
V: TRBV6-2/TRBV6-3
DNA: TGTGCCAGCAGTTACACCGGGAGCAATCAGCCCCAGCATTTT
CDR3: CASSYTGSNQPQHF

J: TRBJ2-3
D: -
size: -
V: TRBV18
DNA: TGTGCCAGCTCACAGGTTCAGGGGAATGCAGATACGCAGTATTTT
CDR3: CASSQVQGNADTQYF

J: TRBJ1-5
D: TRBD1
size: -
V: TRBV7-8
DNA: TGTGCCAGCAGCCCCAACCCCGGGACAGGAGAAGGGGTGGGCAATCAGCCCCAGCATTTT
CDR3: CASSPNPGTGEGVGNQPQHF

J: TRBJ2-7
D: -
size: -
V: TRBV5-4
DNA: TGTGCCAGCAGCCCCCAGGGGCCCCACGAGCAGTACTTC
CDR3: CASSPQGPHEQYF

J: TRBJ2-1
D: -
size: -
V: TRBV10-3
DNA: TGTGCCATCAGTGAGGGAGAGAATGAGCAGTTCTTC
CDR3: CAISEGENEQFF

J: TRBJ1-2
D: -
size: -
V: TRBV28
DNA: TGTGCCAGCAGTTTACCAGGGCAAAGTGGCTACACCTTC
CDR3: CASSLPGQSGYTF

J: TRBJ2-3
D: -
size: -
V: TRBV11-1
DNA: TGTGCCAGCAGTTCTGTCACAGATACGCAGTATTTT
CDR3: CASSSVTDTQYF

J: TRBJ2-3
D: -
size: -
V: TRBV24-1
DNA: TGTGCCACCAGTGATCCGCAGGGGAGGGACGCAGATACGCAGTATTTT
CDR3: CATSDPQGRDADTQYF

J: TRBJ2-2
D: -
size: -
V: TRBV28
DNA: TGTGCCAGCAGTTCCGTGAGTCTAGCTACCACCGGGGAGCTGTTTTTT
CDR3: CASSSVSLATTGELFF

J: TRBJ2-1
D: TRBD2
size: -
V: TRBV11-3
DNA: TGTGCCAGCAGCCAAAACGAGGGCGGGAGAGGGGAGGATGAGCAGTTCTTC
CDR3: CASSQNEGGRGEDEQFF

J: TRBJ2-5
D: TRBD1
size: once
V: TRBV10-3
DNA: TGTGCCATCAGTGAGTCGACAGGGGAAGAGACCCAGTACTTC
CDR3: CAISESTGEETQYF

J: TRBJ2-1
D: TRBD2
size: -
V: TRBV13
DNA: TGTGCCAGCAGCATCGCTTCCCTATTAGCGGGAGGGCCTTCCAATGAGCAGTTCTTC
CDR3: CASSIASLLAGGPSNEQFF

J: TRBJ2-5
D: TRBD2
size: -
V: TRBV28
DNA: TGTGCCAGCAGTTTATGGGCTAGCGGGGGGCAAGAGACCCAGTACTTC
CDR3: CASSLWASGGQETQYF

J: TRBJ2-3
D: -
size: -
V: TRBV7-3
DNA: TGTGCCAGCAGTCTACAGAGAAGCACAGATACGCAGTATTTT
CDR3: CASSLQRSTDTQYF

J: TRBJ2-3
D: -
size: -
V: TRBV21-1
DNA: TGTGCCAGCAGCAAAAAGCGGGAGGGGTTTACAGATACGCAGTATTTT
CDR3: CASSKKREGFTDTQYF

J: TRBJ1-1
D: -
size: once
V: TRBV20-1
DNA: TGCAGTGTCACTCCCCAAAGGGGAGCTTTCTTT
CDR3: CSVTPQRGAFF

J: TRBJ2-7
D: -
size: -
V: TRBV28
DNA: TGTGCCAGCAGTTTGATGCGTGAGCAGTACTTC
CDR3: CASSLMREQYF

J: TRBJ1-4
D: TRBD1
size: -
V: TRBV7-2
DNA: TGTGCCAGCAGCCCCTACGGGACAGGGAATGAAAAACTGTTTTTT
CDR3: CASSPYGTGNEKLFF

J: TRBJ2-1
D: TRBD2
size: -
V: TRBV28
DNA: TGTGCCAGCAGTCTTAGCGGGATCACCTACAATGAGCAGTTCTTC
CDR3: CASSLSGITYNEQFF

J: TRBJ2-5
D: -
size: few
V: TRBV21-1
DNA: TGTGCCAGCAGCAAAGGGCGGGACAGGGGGCAAGAGACCCAGTACTTC
CDR3: CASSKGRDRGQETQYF

J: TRBJ1-1
D: -
size: -
V: TRBV7-2
DNA: TGTGCCAGCAGACCCTCCCACGGTCGCACTGAAGCTTTCTTT
CDR3: CASRPSHGRTEAFF

J: TRBJ1-1
D: TRBD1
size: -
V: TRBV28
DNA: TGTGCCAGCAGTTTTCTGCGCCCCCTGGGACAGGGAAACACTGAAGCTTTCTTT
CDR3: CASSFLRPLGQGNTEAFF

J: TRBJ2-6
D: TRBD1
size: -
V: TRBV5-1
DNA: TGCGCCAGCAGCTTGAACGGGGACAGGGTACTCACTGGGGCCAACGTCCTGACTTTC
CDR3: CASSLNGDRVLTGANVLTF

J: TRBJ2-2
D: -
size: -
V: TRBV2
DNA: TGTGCCAGCATGCGGGACGCTCTGAACACCGGGGAGCTGTTTTTT
CDR3: CASMRDALNTGELFF

J: TRBJ2-7
D: -
size: -
V: TRBV24-1
DNA: TGTGCCACCAGTGAAACAGGGCCGGACGGTTACGAGCAGTACTTC
CDR3: CATSETGPDGYEQYF

J: TRBJ1-1
D: -
size: few
V: TRBV7-8
DNA: TGTGCCAGCCGGCAGGGAATGAACACTGAAGCTTTCTTT
CDR3: CASRQGMNTEAFF

J: TRBJ2-7
D: TRBD2
size: -
V: TRBV28
DNA: TGTGCCAGCAGCAGACTAGCGGCGACCTACGAGCAGTACTTC
CDR3: CASSRLAATYEQYF

J: TRBJ1-4
D: -
size: -
V: TRBV4-2
DNA: TGTGCCAGCAGCCAAGCCTCGGGACAAGAAGAAAAACTGTTTTTT
CDR3: CASSQASGQEEKLFF

J: TRBJ1-2
D: TRBD1
size: -
V: TRBV5-6
DNA: TGTGCCAGCAGCTTGCCGGGACAGGGAGGGGAGGGCTATGGCTACACCTTC
CDR3: CASSLPGQGGEGYGYTF

J: TRBJ1-4
D: -
size: few
V: TRBV5-1
DNA: TGCGCCAGCAGCTTAGGGGTGACTAATGAAAAACTGTTTTTT
CDR3: CASSLGVTNEKLFF

J: TRBJ2-5
D: TRBD1
size: -
V: TRBV6-1
DNA: TGTGCCAGCAGTGACCGACAGGGCTTAAAGACCCAGTACTTC
CDR3: CASSDRQGLKTQYF